The 30 T cell receptor beta chains given below trace back to one sample, sequenced in a study of T cell responses to AZD1222 COVID-19 vaccine. Here immunoSEQ multiplex PCR was the method, and the copy in TCRdb shows in-frame clones only, minus some. This sample carries approximately 110,000 clones, 75% to 90% of them seen once, and the ten largest clones take 3.5% to 5%. The source was peripheral blood, collected 28 days after the second AZD1222 dose. Every receptor here comes from an adult who received the AZD1222 COVID-19 vaccine.

CDR3 region: CATRGASGNTIYF. The CDR3 DNA follows: TGTGCCACCAGAGGTGCATCTGGAAACACCATATATTTT. This chain uses TRBV15 with TRBJ1-3; no clear D. V lost 6 bases and J 1 base, leaving 7 bases between the germline ends. The germline V gene has CDR1 LNHNV and CDR2 YYDKDF (reference sequence). This CDR3 contains 13 residues.

The CDR3 protein is CASSQSGPDTGVANTGELFF. CDR3 in DNA: TGCGCCAGCAGCCAAAGTGGCCCGGATACGGGCGTCGCGAACACCGGGGAGCTGTTTTTT. The V and J genes are TRBV4-1 and TRBJ2-2; the D is unclear. Germline loops: CDR1 MGHRA, CDR2 YSYEKL. The CDR3 length is 20 residues. Between the trimmed V and J ends, which lost 2 bases and 0 bases, there was a span of 22 bases.

This chain uses TRBV3-1 (or the pseudogene TRBV3-2) with TRBJ1-1; D is undetermined. CDR3 length: 15 residues. Germline V gives CDR1 LGHDT, CDR2 YNNKEL (reference sequence). Trimming pared 0 bases from V and 7 bases from J, leaving 15 bases between. This CDR3 is CASSQDYCGRGEAFF. DNA for the CDR3: TGTGCCAGCAGCCAAGATTATTGCGGGCGGGGTGAAGCTTTCTTT.

J is TRBJ1-4 and V is TRBV3-1 (or the pseudogene TRBV3-2); 7 bases map to TRBD1. Germline trimming cut 1 base from V and 5 bases from J; bases unmatched to any gene: 7. CDR1 is LGHDT and CDR2 is YNNKEL in the germline V gene (reference sequence). The CDR3 sequence is 16 residues long. The CDR3 loop is CASSQVEGQKNEKLFF. Written as DNA, the CDR3 is TGTGCCAGCAGCCAAGTGGAGGGACAGAAGAATGAAAAACTGTTTTTT.

The rearrangement joins TRBV9 to TRBJ1-2; weak D call: TRBD1 (5 bases). V was clipped by 3 bases and J by 11 bases, with 14 bases between them. This CDR3 region has 12 residues. Germline CDR1 SGDLS, CDR2 YYNGEE. The CDR3 sequence is CASSGRDGHYTF. In nucleotides, the CDR3 is TGTGCCAGCAGCGGGAGGGACGGCCATTACACCTTC. Based on the CDR3 plus reference TRBV9 and TRBJ1-2, the full variable domain is DSGVTQTPKHLITATGQRVTLRCSPRSGDLSVYWYQQSLDQGLQFLIQYYNGEERAKGNILERFSAQQFPDLHSELNLSSLELGDSALYFCASSGRDGHYTFGSGTRLTVV.

The chain couples TRBV5-1 to TRBJ1-1, with D possibly TRBD1 on 6 matching bases. Trimming took 5 bases from V and 1 from J, leaving 18 bases between them. Germline lookup yields CDR1 SGHRS and CDR2 YFSETQ. This CDR3 is 16 amino acids long. CDR3 in amino acids: CASSPGETSKNTEAFF. Here the CDR3 DNA reads TGCGCCAGCAGTCCAGGGGAGACCTCCAAGAACACTGAAGCTTTCTTT.

This chain links TRBV20-1 with TRBJ1-6; the D is unclear. The CDR3 runs to 13 residues. Trimming stripped 3 bases from V and 10 bases from J, with 13 bases between. The V gene's germline CDR1 is DFQATT and CDR2 SNEGSKA (reference sequence). CDR3 in DNA: TGCAGTGCTAGTTCGGGTTTAGGATCACCCCTCCACTTT. Translated: CSASSGLGSPLHF.

V and J are TRBV4-1 and TRBJ1-1, with D perhaps matching TRBD1 (6 bases). The germline V gene has CDR1 MGHRA and CDR2 YSYEKL. V was clipped by 1 base and J by 0 bases, with 15 bases between them. The CDR3 is 17 amino acids. CDR3 loop: CASSQVTGGSMNTEAFF. The CDR3 DNA reads as TGCGCCAGCAGCCAAGTTACGGGGGGCTCCATGAACACTGAAGCTTTCTTT.

The count of this clone is one. J is TRBJ2-1 and V is TRBV29-1, with D uncertain. Germline lookup yields CDR1 SQVTM and CDR2 ANQGSEA. The CDR3 totals 13 residues. V lost 4 bases to trimming and J lost 1 base, with 8 bases between them. CDR3 region: CSVGLSSYNEQFF. The DNA for the CDR3 is TGCAGCGTTGGGCTGAGTTCCTACAATGAGCAGTTCTTC.

The chain uses TRBV5-1 and TRBJ1-2; no clear D gene. CDR1 is SGHRS, CDR2 YFSETQ, per germline. CDR3 length: 13 amino acids. V lost 2 bases and J 3 bases, leaving 8 bases between the germline ends. In nucleotides, the CDR3 is TGCGCCAGCAGCTTAGGCACATACTATGGCTACACCTTC. This codes for CASSLGTYYGYTF.

The count of this clone is one. V and J are TRBV7-3 and TRBJ1-1; 9 bases are shared with TRBD1. CDR3 length equals 14 residues. After removal of 1 base from V and 11 bases from J, the junction contained 8 bases not matched to a gene. Germline CDR1 and CDR2: SGHTA and FQGTGA. CDR3 bases: TGTGCCAGCAGCTTAAATCATGGGACAGGGCCGGCTTTCTTT. Translation: CASSLNHGTGPAFF.

This clone was seen more than once but under ten times. The rearrangement uses TRBV6-5 and TRBJ1-2; TRBD1 aligns across 7 bases. Germline-derived CDR1 and CDR2 are MNHEY and SVGAGI. V lost 7 bases, J lost 5 bases, and 13 bases stayed unmatched. The CDR3 length is 15 residues. The CDR3 region has the DNA TGTGCCAGCACCATAAACCCCGGGACAGAGTATGGCTACACCTTC. This gives the protein CASTINPGTEYGYTF.

The CDR3 spells CAWSVLSLAGGFFF. The CDR3 DNA sequence: TGTGCCTGGAGTGTACTTTCACTAGCGGGGGGTTTTTTCTTC. J is TRBJ2-1 and V is TRBV30, with 12 nucleotides matching TRBD2. The germline V gene encodes CDR1 GTSNPN and CDR2 SVGIG (reference sequence). V lost 0 bases to trimming and J lost 16 bases; unmatched junction nucleotides: 10. This CDR3 contains 14 residues.

The rearrangement joins TRBV6-5 to TRBJ1-5; D gene unclear. Looked up from germline, CDR1 is MNHEY and CDR2 is SVGAGI. This CDR3 region has 13 residues. The V and J ends lost 1 base and 0 bases respectively, with 1 base between them. The CDR3: CASSYFSNQPQHF. CDR3 DNA sequence: TGTGCCAGCAGTTACTTTAGCAATCAGCCCCAGCATTTT.

The J gene is TRBJ2-2, the V gene TRBV24-1; 9 nucleotides align to TRBD1. The CDR3 spans 14 residues. The germline V gene encodes CDR1 KGHDR and CDR2 SFDVKD. J gave up 3 bases and V 9 bases, and 4 bases lay outside the gene matches. CDR3 bases: TGTGCCACCCTTGGACAGGGGTACACCGGGGAGCTGTTTTTT. Translated, it gives CATLGQGYTGELFF.

This chain joins TRBV21-1 and TRBJ2-5; no DNA check was done on the table's D call, TRBD1. TRBV21-1 is annotated as a pseudogene. This CDR3 spans 15 amino acids. The CDR3 spells CASSKDRDRGETQYF. In nucleotides, the CDR3 is TGTGCCAGCAGCAAAGATCGGGACAGGGGAGAGACCCAGTACTTC.

The chain joins TRBV25-1 to TRBJ2-5; D is possibly TRBD1 or TRBD2 (5 bases each). The CDR3 loop spans 14 amino acids. V lost 2 bases, J lost 5 bases, and 12 bases lay in between. Germline CDR1 and CDR2: MGHDK and SYGVNS. The CDR3 loop reads CASSEGKGRETQYF. In DNA form, the CDR3 reads TGTGCCAGCAGTGAAGGGAAGGGACGGGAGACCCAGTACTTC.

The gene calls are TRBV29-1 and TRBJ1-1; D is possibly TRBD1 (5 bases). V was clipped by 4 bases and J by 4 bases, with 13 bases between them. The CDR3 sequence is 13 residues long. Germline CDR1 SQVTM, CDR2 ANQGSEA. The CDR3 sequence is CSVAGIDGTEAFF. The CDR3 DNA follows: TGCAGCGTTGCAGGGATTGATGGCACTGAAGCTTTCTTT.

This rearrangement joins TRBV18 to TRBJ1-5; TRBD1 matches at 8 bases. The CDR3 consists of 15 residues. The V gene end was trimmed by 5 bases and the J gene end by 5 bases; junction bases not matched to a gene: 8. The germline gives CDR1 KGHSH, CDR2 LQKENI. Here the CDR3 reads CASSRTGSWDQPQHF. Written as DNA, the CDR3 is TGTGCCAGCTCAAGGACAGGGTCTTGGGATCAGCCCCAGCATTTT. Using reference TRBV18 and TRBJ1-5 for the parts outside the CDR3, the full variable domain is NAGVMQNPRHLVRRRGQEARLRCSPMKGHSHVYWYRQLPEEGLKFMVYLQKENIIDESGMPKERFSAEFPKEGPSILRIQQVVRGDSAAYFCASSRTGSWDQPQHFGDGTRLSIL.

The V gene is TRBV6-5, the J gene TRBJ2-7; no reliable D call. CDR3 length equals 16 residues. Germline V CDR1 and CDR2: MNHEY, SVGAGI. V lost 0 bases, J lost 0 bases, and 12 bases lay in between. The CDR3 region is CASSYSGSWSSYEQYF. Written as DNA, the CDR3 is TGTGCCAGCAGTTACTCGGGTTCCTGGAGCTCCTACGAGCAGTACTTC.

This clone has just a few counts. The chain couples TRBV10-3 to TRBJ1-6, with 11 bases matching TRBD1. Germline values: CDR1 ENHRY, CDR2 SYGVKD. CDR3 length equals 14 residues. V gave up 5 bases and J gave up 9 bases; unmatched junction bases: 3. The chain's CDR3 is CAISSGTGGSPLHF. CDR3 DNA sequence: TGTGCCATCAGTTCCGGGACAGGGGGTTCACCCCTCCACTTT.

The V and J genes are TRBV4-2 and TRBJ2-3; TRBD2 matches 9 bases. Trimming took 3 bases from V and 5 from J; bases not matched to a gene: 12. The CDR3 is 17 amino acids. CDR1 is LGHNA and CDR2 is YNFKEQ in the germline V gene. CDR3 bases: TGTGCCAGCAGCCAGGCGGCGGGGGGGCAACTGGGAGATACGCAGTATTTT. This gives the protein CASSQAAGGQLGDTQYF.

Here the CDR3 DNA reads TGCGCCAGCAGCTTGGCCTTAGGGGGGCGATACTCCTACGAGCAGTACTTC. Protein sequence: CASSLALGGRYSYEQYF. This chain joins TRBV5-1 and TRBJ2-7; perhaps D is TRBD1 or TRBD2 (6 bases each). CDR3 length: 17 amino acids. Trimming stripped 0 bases from V and 0 bases from J, with 16 bases between. Germline V lookup: CDR1 SGHRS, CDR2 YFSETQ. The variable domain in full, completed from reference TRBV5-1 and TRBJ2-7, reads KAGVTQTPRYLIKTRGQQVTLSCSPISGHRSVSWYQQTPGQGLQFLFEYFSETQRNKGNFPGRFSGRQFSNSRSEMNVSTLELGDSALYLCASSLALGGRYSYEQYFGPGTRLTVT.

The CDR3 coding sequence is TGTGCCAGCAGTTTATCGATTGGGCTAGCGCAAGAGACCCAGTACTTC. Its translation: CASSLSIGLAQETQYF. The chain couples TRBV27 to TRBJ2-5; D is perhaps TRBD2 (6 bases). The CDR3 totals 16 residues. Trimming left V 0 bases short and J 2 bases short, with 13 bases between. Germline V lookup: CDR1 MNHEY, CDR2 SMNVEV (reference sequence).

This clone has more than one count but fewer than ten. This rearrangement joins TRBV7-9 to TRBJ1-2, with TRBD1 matching 8 bases. CDR3 length equals 15 residues. The trim removed 0 bases at V and 4 bases at J, leaving 4 bases unmatched. Germline V lookup: CDR1 SEHNR, CDR2 FQNEAQ (reference sequence). CDR3 DNA sequence: TGTGCCAGCAGCTTAGCGGCAGGGGGCACCTATGGCTACACCTTC. This codes for CASSLAAGGTYGYTF. Together with reference TRBV7-9 and TRBJ1-2, the CDR3 gives the full variable domain: DTGVSQNPRHKITKRGQNVTFRCDPISEHNRLYWYRQTLGQGPEFLTYFQNEAQLEKSRLLSDRFSAERPKGSFSTLEIQRTEQGDSAMYLCASSLAAGGTYGYTFGSGTRLTVV.

A few counts support this clone. V is TRBV6-5 and J is TRBJ2-5; D not resolved. Germline CDR1 reads MNHEY; CDR2 reads SVGAGI. V was shortened by 0 bases and J by 4 bases, with 9 bases between the two germline ends. The CDR3 is made up of 14 amino acids. The CDR3 region has the DNA TGTGCCAGCAGTTACTCTCATACCGGAGAGACCCAGTACTTC. Translated, it gives CASSYSHTGETQYF.

The chain combines TRBV3-1 (or the pseudogene TRBV3-2) with TRBJ2-5; no clear D. Germline V lookup: CDR1 LGHDT, CDR2 YNNKEL (reference sequence). V was pared by 1 base and J by 5 bases, with 5 bases between. CDR3 length: 12 residues. The CDR3 protein is CASSQGVETQYF. In nucleotides, the CDR3 is TGTGCCAGCAGCCAAGGGGTGGAGACCCAGTACTTC.

This sequence joins TRBV7-9 and TRBJ1-4; D may be TRBD1 (6 bases). Germline-derived CDR1 and CDR2 are SEHNR and FQNEAQ (reference sequence). The length of the CDR3 is 17 residues. Trimming stripped 1 base from V and 2 bases from J, with 14 bases between. The CDR3 here is CASSLGGAGPTNEKLFF. The CDR3 DNA reads as TGTGCCAGCAGCTTAGGGGGGGCAGGGCCCACTAATGAAAAACTGTTTTTT. Full variable domain (remainder filled in from reference TRBV7-9 and TRBJ1-4): DTGVSQNPRHKITKRGQNVTFRCDPISEHNRLYWYRQTLGQGPEFLTYFQNEAQLEKSRLLSDRFSAERPKGSFSTLEIQRTEQGDSAMYLCASSLGGAGPTNEKLFFGSGTQLSVL.

The J gene is TRBJ2-5, the V gene TRBV10-1; TRBD1 agrees at 8 bases. The ends lost 6 bases at V and 4 bases at J; junction bases unmatched: 4. This CDR3 spans 13 amino acids. Looked up from germline, CDR1 is WNHNN and CDR2 is SYGVQD (reference sequence). The CDR3 DNA follows: TGCGCCAGCAGCGACAGGGGAGCAGAGACCCAGTACTTC. Protein sequence: CASSDRGAETQYF.

The chain joins TRBV20-1 to TRBJ1-2, with D tentatively TRBD1 (5 bases). Per germline, CDR1 DFQATT and CDR2 SNEGSKA (reference sequence). This CDR3 contains 11 residues. The chain's CDR3 is CEGSRAYGYTF. In DNA form, the CDR3 reads TGCGAGGGGTCTCGAGCCTATGGCTACACCTTC.